This entry lists 10 T cell receptor beta chains sequenced from one sample in a study of glioma-infiltrating T cells after dendritic cell vaccination. Clones were sequenced by immunoSEQ multiplex PCR, and TCRdb holds only the in-frame ones, with some missing. The data contain about 95,000 clones, about 83% of them seen just once; the ten biggest clones take up 2.5% to 3%. This specimen consisted of blood, obtained before dendritic cell vaccination. The receptors were gathered from a human donor with glioblastoma.

The rearrangement links TRBV27 to TRBJ1-2; D gene uncertain. The V gene lost 3 bases and the J gene lost 4 bases, with 9 bases spanning the gap. This CDR3 spans 13 amino acids. From germline, CDR1 is MNHEY and CDR2 SMNVEV (reference sequence). The CDR3 reads CASSFGEAYGYTF. The CDR3 nucleotides read TGTGCCAGCAGTTTTGGGGAGGCCTATGGCTACACCTTC.

The chain has TRBV2 and TRBJ2-5; D gene unclear. V was shortened by 8 bases and J by 2 bases, with 9 bases between the two germline ends. Germline CDR1 reads SNHLY; CDR2 reads FYNNEI. The CDR3 spans 12 residues. The CDR3 region is CASAAEQETQYF. CDR3 coding DNA: TGTGCCAGCGCGGCAGAACAAGAGACCCAGTACTTC.

V and J are TRBV5-8 and TRBJ1-1; D ambiguous. CDR1 is SGHTS, CDR2 YDEGEE, per germline. V shed 0 bases and J shed 10 bases, with 7 bases lying between them. This CDR3 has 11 amino acids. The CDR3 reads CASSLVGPAFF. CDR3 nucleotides: TGTGCCAGCAGCTTGGTGGGCCCAGCTTTCTTT.

This chain connects TRBV6-1 to TRBJ1-5; D is uncertain. CDR1 is MNHNS, CDR2 SASEGT, per germline. The CDR3 contains 14 residues. Trimming stripped 5 bases from V and 7 bases from J, with 15 bases between. The CDR3 here is CASSPWEGGQPQHF. As DNA, the CDR3 is TGTGCCAGCAGTCCTTGGGAGGGTGGACAGCCCCAGCATTTT.

This clone was seen once. The chain couples TRBV7-9 to TRBJ2-3; D gene ambiguous. Germline V CDR1 and CDR2: SEHNR, FQNEAQ (reference sequence). V lost 1 base to trimming and J lost 0 bases, with 5 bases between them. The CDR3 contains 14 residues. CDR3 protein: CASSLGLSTDTQYF. CDR3 sequence (DNA): TGTGCCAGCAGCTTAGGACTCAGCACAGATACGCAGTATTTT.

This clone is a singleton in its sample. The chain couples TRBV29-1 to TRBJ2-5; D ambiguous. From germline, CDR1 is SQVTM and CDR2 ANQGSEA. The V gene lost 3 bases and the J gene lost 2 bases, with 10 bases spanning the gap. The CDR3 is 13 residues long. The CDR3 sequence: CSVEGRPQETQYF. The DNA of the CDR3 is TGCAGCGTTGAGGGCAGGCCTCAAGAGACCCAGTACTTC.

CDR3 sequence: CASSEGQGAGNTGELFF. As DNA, the CDR3 is TGTGCCAGCAGCGAAGGACAGGGGGCAGGGAACACCGGGGAGCTGTTTTTT. The chain links TRBV5-4 to TRBJ2-2; 11 bases are a match to TRBD1. Germline CDR1 is SGHNT and CDR2 is YYREEE (reference sequence). The V and J ends lost 4 bases and 1 base, in that order; junction bases with no gene match: 6. The CDR3 consists of 17 residues.

This sequence joins TRBV2 and TRBJ2-7, with TRBD1 as a possible D gene (5 bases). This CDR3 is built from 15 residues. The ends were cut back, 5 bases at V and 2 bases at J, with 16 bases in the middle. The germline CDR1 and CDR2 sequences are SNHLY and FYNNEI. For the CDR3, the DNA is TGTGCCAGCAGTCGACAGAGATTATCTACCTACGAGCAGTACTTC. As protein: CASSRQRLSTYEQYF.

This sequence joins TRBV7-6 and TRBJ2-2; possibly TRBD2 for D (6 bases). The ends were cut back, 5 bases at V and 2 bases at J, with 12 bases in the middle. The V gene's germline CDR1 is SGHVS and CDR2 FNYEAQ. This CDR3 has 15 residues. CDR3 sequence: CASSLSGTNTGELFF. CDR3 sequence (DNA): TGTGCCAGCAGCCTTAGCGGCACCAACACCGGGGAGCTGTTTTTT.

The gene calls are TRBV30 and TRBJ2-3; 9 bases fit TRBD2. This CDR3 comprises 14 residues. In germline, CDR1 is GTSNPN, CDR2 SVGIG (reference sequence). J lost 2 bases, V lost 7 bases, and 7 bases had no gene match. The CDR3 DNA sequence: TGTGCCTATAGCGGGAGTCTTGCCACAGATACGCAGTATTTT. This sequence encodes CAYSGSLATDTQYF.